The clone carrying this TCR beta chain has only one observation. Sequenced by immunoSEQ multiplex PCR; TCRdb stores in-frame clones only, minus some. The table lists over 65,000 clones, roughly 91% of them singletons. The sample belongs to a study of control samples from healthy donors and cancer patients. V was cut by 0 bases and J by 8 bases, with 10 bases left in between. Germline CDR1 reads LGHDT; CDR2 reads YNNKEL (reference sequence). CDR3 length: 14 amino acids. The TCR comes from a woman in her fifties or sixties with colorectal cancer. Sequenced material: PBMCs. The chain is built from TRBV3-1 (or the pseudogene TRBV3-2) and TRBJ1-4; no clear D. The CDR3 DNA sequence: TGTGCCAGCAGCCAAGATGGACCGGTCGAAAAACTGTTTTTT. Residues: CASSQDGPVEKLFF.